This T cell receptor (beta chain) was sequenced during a study of T cells in Graves' hyperthyroidism and ophthalmopathy. V trimming: 6 bases; J trimming: 3 bases; junction bases outside the gene matches: 18. Per germline, CDR1 DFQATT and CDR2 SNEGSKA (reference sequence). This CDR3 is built from 17 residues. Researchers took RNA transcripts and amplified the TCR beta CDR3 regions from them. First-round RT-PCR targeting the TCR CDR3 was performed with the HTBI primer set. TCRdb redid the calling of the multiplex PCR reads with MiXCR, one entry per CDR3 protein. This sample has about 360,000 distinct CDR3 sequences, with less than 15% found just once.

The TCR originated in a woman aged 18-35 years with Graves' hyperthyroidism. This chain joins TRBV20-1 and TRBJ2-7; 9 nucleotides match TRBD2. The sample taken for sequencing was blood. The CDR3 reads CSAEIPRAREGHYEQYF. Written as DNA, the CDR3 is TGCAGTGCCGAAATCCCACGAGCGCGGGAGGGCCACTACGAGCAGTACTTC.